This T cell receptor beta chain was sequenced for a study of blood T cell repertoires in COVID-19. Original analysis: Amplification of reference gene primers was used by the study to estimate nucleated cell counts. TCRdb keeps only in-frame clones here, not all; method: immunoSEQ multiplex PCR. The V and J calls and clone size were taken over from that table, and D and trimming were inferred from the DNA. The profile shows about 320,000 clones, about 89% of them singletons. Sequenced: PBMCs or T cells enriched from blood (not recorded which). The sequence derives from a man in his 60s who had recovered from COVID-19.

The chain's CDR3 is CASNTHPAGLNTEAFF. CDR3 DNA sequence: TGTGCCAGCAACACACACCCGGCAGGCCTGAACACTGAAGCTTTCTTT. This sequence joins TRBV28 and TRBJ1-1; no reliable D call. This CDR3 is built from 16 residues. Germline V gene sequence: CDR1 MDHEN, CDR2 SYDVKM. The V end was cut by 7 bases, the J end by 0 bases, with 18 bases between.